The 10 T cell receptor beta chains below were found in one sample sequenced in a study of cytomegalovirus exposure and HLA in healthy donors. Primers: 60 Vbeta forward and 13 Jbeta reverse. TCRdb's table, derived via immunoSEQ multiplex PCR, lists solely in-frame clones and lacks some. The listing contains roughly 100,000 clones. Sequencing used PBMCs. The origin of the receptors is a man aged 35-49 years in good health and CMV-seronegative.

V usage is TRBV30 and J usage is TRBJ2-1, with D maybe TRBD2 (5 bases). Germline loops: CDR1 GTSNPN, CDR2 SVGIG (reference sequence). The V and J ends lost 3 bases and 5 bases respectively, with 20 bases between them. This CDR3 region has 16 residues. In DNA form, the CDR3 reads TGTGCCTGGAGCGTCTTTTGGGGAGCTAAGGACAATGAGCAGTTCTTC. It codes for CAWSVFWGAKDNEQFF.

This chain links TRBV7-2 with TRBJ2-1; the match to TRBD1 covers 7 bases. The V and J ends lost 6 bases and 0 bases, in that order; junction bases with no gene match: 14. This CDR3 has 18 residues. Germline-derived CDR1 and CDR2 are SGHTA and FQGNSA. CDR3 nucleotide sequence: TGTGCCAGCAGTTCTGCGAGTCGCCGGGACAGCTCCTACAATGAGCAGTTCTTC. Translation gives CASSSASRRDSSYNEQFF.

The chain employs TRBV5-4 and TRBJ2-3; 7 positions match TRBD1. With 1 base clipped from V and 0 bases from J, the junction kept 2 bases outside the gene matches. The germline CDR1 and CDR2 sequences are SGHNT and YYREEE (reference sequence). This CDR3 spans 15 amino acids. CDR3 coding DNA: TGTGCCAGCAGCTTGAGGACAGGTAGCACAGATACGCAGTATTTT. Encoded protein: CASSLRTGSTDTQYF.

The chain links TRBV4-2 to TRBJ2-2; 10 bases line up with TRBD2. Losses at the gene ends were 1 base for V and 0 bases for J; bases not matched to a gene: 5. CDR1 and CDR2 from the germline V gene are LGHNA and YNFKEQ. The CDR3 is 18 amino acids. The CDR3 spells CASSQAVSGGANTGELFF. CDR3 sequence (DNA): TGTGCCAGCAGCCAAGCCGTGAGCGGGGGGGCGAACACCGGGGAGCTGTTTTTT.

The chain is built from TRBV7-2 and TRBJ2-6; D might be TRBD1 (6 bases). CDR1 and CDR2 from the germline V gene are SGHTA and FQGNSA. The CDR3 extends over 14 amino acids. With 5 bases removed from V and 2 bases from J, the gap between germline ends came to 7 bases. For the CDR3, the DNA is TGTGCCAGCAGCCACAGGGCTGGGGCCAACGTCCTGACTTTC. It specifies CASSHRAGANVLTF. The full variable domain, rest sourced from reference TRBV7-2 and TRBJ2-6, is GAGVSQSPSNKVTEKGKDVELRCDPISGHTALYWYRQSLGQGLEFLIYFQGNSAPDKSGLPSDRFSAERTGGSVSTLTIQRTQQEDSAVYLCASSHRAGANVLTFGAGSRLTVL.

V usage is TRBV6-1 and J usage is TRBJ2-7; 9 bases are shared with TRBD1. In germline, CDR1 is MNHNS, CDR2 SASEGT. This CDR3 region has 13 residues. J was trimmed by 5 bases and V by 6 bases; bases with no gene match: 5. The CDR3 nucleotides read TGTGCCAGCAGGATGGACAGGGGAGACGAGCAGTACTTC. The encoded protein is CASRMDRGDEQYF.

The gene calls are TRBV6-5 and TRBJ1-5, with 7 nucleotides matching TRBD1. Germline V CDR1 and CDR2: MNHEY, SVGAGI. The CDR3 has 13 residues. V lost 10 bases and J lost 5; bases outside the gene matches: 8. Here the CDR3 DNA reads TGTGCCACCCAGAGAGGGGGCGATCAGCCCCAGCATTTT. It is translated as CATQRGGDQPQHF.

The chain recombines TRBV15 with TRBJ2-1; D not resolved. V was clipped by 0 bases and J by 1 base, with 7 bases between them. This CDR3 is built from 15 residues. The germline gives CDR1 LNHNV, CDR2 YYDKDF (reference sequence). The CDR3 DNA follows: TGTGCCACCAGCAGAGAGGCGGATTCCTACAATGAGCAGTTCTTC. This encodes CATSREADSYNEQFF.

The chain recombines TRBV30 with TRBJ2-7; 10 nucleotides line up with TRBD2. The germline CDR1 and CDR2 sequences are GTSNPN and SVGIG (reference sequence). The J segment lost 6 bases and the V segment lost 2 bases, leaving 13 bases of the junction unmatched. CDR3 length equals 16 residues. The CDR3 DNA follows: TGTGCCTGGAGTCCCGGGACTAGCGCTAAACGGTCCGAGCAGTACTTC. This translates into CAWSPGTSAKRSEQYF.

Concerning this clone itself: Its ends do not fully match the called genes, so a read error is possible. The chain joins TRBV12-5 to TRBJ1-2; possible D gene TRBD1, 5 bases. The CDR3 consists of 14 residues. Germline V gene lookup returns CDR1 LGHNT and CDR2 FRNRAP. CDR3 region: CVSGPQSGSHLYTF. CDR3 DNA: TGTGTTAGTGGACCACAATCAGGGTCCCACCTTTACACCTTC. The variable domain in full, with the rest retrieved from reference TRBV12-5 and TRBJ1-2, is DARVTQTPRHKVTEMGQEVTMRCQPILGHNTVFWYRQTMMQGLELLAYFRNRAPLDDSGMPKDRFSAEMPDATLATLKIQPSEPRDSAVYFCVSGPQSGSHLYTFGSGTRLTVV.